This is a list of T cell receptor beta chains from one sample in a study of CD8 T cells in ankylosing spondylitis. TCRdb redid the calling of the 5' RACE reads with MiXCR, one entry per CDR3 protein. Of some 240,000 distinct CDR3 sequences in the sample, 18% were seen once. Sequenced input: blood, either unsorted or a sorted T cell fraction (not recorded which). The source is a male donor with ankylosing spondylitis or in good health (not recorded which). Each CDR3 is given with its conserved first and last residue. The D gene is left open where the match is weak. Size is stated for part of the rows, as once, few or many counts, or as a class when the clone is expanded.

d_call: NA; clone_size: NA; v_call: TRBV4-3; j_call: TRBJ2-7; cdr3_nt: TGCGCCAGCAGCCAAGATTCGGATCTGCGTAGCTCCTACGAGCAGTACTTC; cdr3_aa: CASSQDSDLRSSYEQYF
d_call: TRBD1; clone_size: NA; v_call: TRBV5-1; j_call: TRBJ2-5; cdr3_nt: TGCGCCAGCAGCCCCGGACACTACAGGGGGCTGGAGACCCAGTACTTC; cdr3_aa: CASSPGHYRGLETQYF
d_call: NA; clone_size: few; v_call: TRBV12-3/TRBV12-4; j_call: TRBJ1-1; cdr3_nt: TGTGCCAGCAGTTTTTCTTTGGCGTACACTGAAGCTTTCTTT; cdr3_aa: CASSFSLAYTEAFF
d_call: NA; clone_size: few; v_call: TRBV11-2; j_call: TRBJ2-1; cdr3_nt: TGTGCCAGCAGCTTAGTCGGGAGCTCCTACAATGAGCAGTTCTTC; cdr3_aa: CASSLVGSSYNEQFF
d_call: TRBD2; clone_size: NA; v_call: TRBV9; j_call: TRBJ2-3; cdr3_nt: TGTGCCAGCAGCCCCCCGGGACTAGCGGAAGTCACAGATACGCAGTATTTT; cdr3_aa: CASSPPGLAEVTDTQYF
d_call: TRBD2; clone_size: few; v_call: TRBV5-1; j_call: TRBJ2-1; cdr3_nt: TGCGCCAGCAGCTTAAGTCTAGCGGACTACAATGAGCAGTTCTTC; cdr3_aa: CASSLSLADYNEQFF
d_call: NA; clone_size: NA; v_call: TRBV20-1; j_call: TRBJ2-1; cdr3_nt: TGCAGTGCTCCCGACAAGAGCTCCTACAATGAGCAGTTCTTC; cdr3_aa: CSAPDKSSYNEQFF
d_call: NA; clone_size: many; v_call: TRBV4-3; j_call: TRBJ2-7; cdr3_nt: TGCGCCAGCAGCCAAGATCTGGTAGGCTTACCCTACGAGCAGTACTTC; cdr3_aa: CASSQDLVGLPYEQYF
d_call: TRBD2; clone_size: NA; v_call: TRBV12-3/TRBV12-4; j_call: TRBJ2-7; cdr3_nt: TGTGCCAGCAGTACTAGCGGGGGGACCTACGAGCAGTACTTC; cdr3_aa: CASSTSGGTYEQYF
d_call: NA; clone_size: NA; v_call: TRBV24-1; j_call: TRBJ2-5; cdr3_nt: TGTGCCACCAGTGATTTTGGTCAAGCAGACCAAGAGACCCAGTACTTC; cdr3_aa: CATSDFGQADQETQYF
d_call: TRBD1; clone_size: NA; v_call: TRBV9; j_call: TRBJ2-7; cdr3_nt: TGTGCCAGCAGCGATGGACAGGGCCTGGGGAACGAGCAGTACTTC; cdr3_aa: CASSDGQGLGNEQYF
d_call: TRBD1; clone_size: NA; v_call: TRBV5-8; j_call: TRBJ2-3; cdr3_nt: TGTGCCAGCAGCTTTCTAGGACAGGGGGCCCCGACAGATACGCAGTATTTT; cdr3_aa: CASSFLGQGAPTDTQYF
d_call: TRBD2; clone_size: many; v_call: TRBV4-1; j_call: TRBJ2-7; cdr3_nt: TGCGCCAGCAGCCAGCTAGCGGGAAGCTCCTACGAGCAGTACTTC; cdr3_aa: CASSQLAGSSYEQYF
d_call: TRBD1; clone_size: NA; v_call: TRBV4-1; j_call: TRBJ2-5; cdr3_nt: TGCGCCAGCAGCCGAAAAGGTCCGGGACAGGGCTTGGAGACCCAGTACTTC; cdr3_aa: CASSRKGPGQGLETQYF
d_call: NA; clone_size: NA; v_call: TRBV5-6; j_call: TRBJ2-1; cdr3_nt: TGTGCCAGCAGCTTGGGGAGCCCCTCCTACAATGAGCAGTTCTTC; cdr3_aa: CASSLGSPSYNEQFF
d_call: TRBD2; clone_size: NA; v_call: TRBV6-2/TRBV6-3; j_call: TRBJ2-5; cdr3_nt: TGTGCCAGCAGTGAGGGACTAGCGATCCGAGAGACCCAGTACTTC; cdr3_aa: CASSEGLAIRETQYF
d_call: NA; clone_size: few; v_call: TRBV27; j_call: TRBJ2-2; cdr3_nt: TGTGCCAGCAGTCCCGGCGTGGGGGTGAACACCGGGGAGCTGTTTTTT; cdr3_aa: CASSPGVGVNTGELFF
d_call: NA; clone_size: many; v_call: TRBV7-8; j_call: TRBJ2-3; cdr3_nt: TGTGCCAGCAGCTCCTTAACCCACCATACGCAGTATTTT; cdr3_aa: CASSSLTHHTQYF
d_call: TRBD2; clone_size: few; v_call: TRBV20-1; j_call: TRBJ2-5; cdr3_nt: TGCAGTGCTGAGGCCGGGACTAGCGGGAGGGTGGGGGAGACCCAGTACTTC; cdr3_aa: CSAEAGTSGRVGETQYF
d_call: NA; clone_size: few; v_call: TRBV25-1; j_call: TRBJ2-1; cdr3_nt: TGTGCCAGCAGTGGAACCACCCCCCATGAGCAGTTCTTC; cdr3_aa: CASSGTTPHEQFF
d_call: NA; clone_size: few; v_call: TRBV9; j_call: TRBJ2-1; cdr3_nt: TGTGCCAGCAGCAACCCACAGGGACTCCACAATGAGCAGTTCTTC; cdr3_aa: CASSNPQGLHNEQFF
d_call: NA; clone_size: NA; v_call: TRBV28; j_call: TRBJ1-5; cdr3_nt: TGTGCCAGCAGCTCCCCCAGTGTTTCGCCCAATAAACAGCCCCAGCATTTT; cdr3_aa: CASSSPSVSPNKQPQHF
d_call: NA; clone_size: NA; v_call: TRBV29-1; j_call: TRBJ2-7; cdr3_nt: TGCAGCGTTTACGGAAACTACGAGCAGTACTTC; cdr3_aa: CSVYGNYEQYF
d_call: TRBD2; clone_size: many; v_call: TRBV12-3/TRBV12-4; j_call: TRBJ2-5; cdr3_nt: TGTGCCAGCAGTCCTGGACTAGCGGGAGGTGAGACCCAGTACTTC; cdr3_aa: CASSPGLAGGETQYF
d_call: NA; clone_size: NA; v_call: TRBV29-1; j_call: TRBJ2-7; cdr3_nt: TGCAGCGTTTGGACAGAGTCCTACGAGCAGTACTTC; cdr3_aa: CSVWTESYEQYF